A selection of T cell receptor beta chains follows, all from one sample in a study of blood T cell repertoires in COVID-19. Libraries were prepared by immunoSEQ multiplex PCR; TCRdb keeps only in-frame clonotypes and omits some of them. Among 70,000 or so clones listed, around 77% were seen once. The sequencing input was peripheral blood. These receptors were collected from a man between 60 and 75 years old with acute or convalescent COVID-19. Both conserved end residues are part of each CDR3. The D gene is left open where the match is weak. Some rows mark clone size as missing; the rest say once, few, many or name a class of expanded clone.

d_gene	abundance	v_gene	j_gene	len	CDR3aa	CDR3nt
.	.	TRBV27	TRBJ1-2	16	CASSPRVLIANYGYTF	TGTGCCAGCAGTCCCAGGGTACTGATCGCTAACTATGGCTACACCTTC
.	once	TRBV7-2	TRBJ2-7	14	CASSLVGGSYEQYF	TGTGCCAGCAGCTTAGTCGGCGGCTCCTACGAGCAGTACTTC
.	.	TRBV7-2	TRBJ1-5	15	CASSLGRGYNQPQHF	TGTGCCAGCAGCTTAGGAAGGGGCTACAATCAGCCCCAGCATTTT
.	.	TRBV6-2/TRBV6-3	TRBJ1-1	16	CASSYIRGAMNTEAFF	TGTGCCAGCAGTTACATTCGGGGGGCGATGAACACTGAAGCTTTCTTT
TRBD1	.	TRBV2	TRBJ1-2	13	CASRQGQGYGYTF	TGTGCCAGCAGGCAGGGACAGGGGTATGGCTACACCTTC
.	few	TRBV9	TRBJ1-1	14	CASSVTVLNTEAFF	TGTGCCAGCAGCGTAACGGTCTTGAACACTGAAGCTTTCTTT
.	.	TRBV6-5	TRBJ2-2	14	CASSLPRDTGELFF	TGTGCCAGCAGTCTACCCAGGGACACCGGGGAGCTGTTTTTT
TRBD1	.	TRBV7-8	TRBJ1-5	15	CASSLDRGGNQPQHF	TGTGCCAGCAGCTTAGACAGGGGAGGCAATCAGCCCCAGCATTTT
.	.	TRBV4-1	TRBJ1-3	17	CASSQAGSITSGNTIYF	TGCGCCAGCAGCCAAGCGGGGTCTATAACCTCTGGAAACACCATATATTTT
TRBD1	.	TRBV10-1	TRBJ1-1	13	CASSGQGNTEAFF	TGCGCCAGCAGTGGACAGGGGAACACTGAAGCTTTCTTT
TRBD1	.	TRBV7-8	TRBJ1-1	15	CASRSTGGKNTEAFF	TGTGCCAGCAGATCCACAGGGGGCAAGAACACTGAAGCTTTCTTT
TRBD1	few	TRBV9	TRBJ1-1	15	CASSTMTGEYTEAFF	TGTGCCAGCAGCACAATGACAGGGGAGTACACTGAAGCTTTCTTT
.	.	TRBV5-4	TRBJ1-1	12	CASSLVGRRAFF	TGTGCCAGCAGCTTGGTGGGGAGGAGAGCTTTCTTT
.	.	TRBV2	TRBJ2-5	12	CASNGEEGTQYF	TGTGCCAGCAATGGTGAGGAAGGGACCCAGTACTTC
TRBD2	.	TRBV14	TRBJ2-1	18	CASSQQVIGGGAFREQFF	TGTGCCAGCAGCCAACAAGTAATAGGCGGGGGGGCCTTTCGGGAGCAGTTCTTC
TRBD1	.	TRBV10-1	TRBJ2-1	11	CASAGTGLQFF	TGCGCCAGCGCTGGGACAGGGTTACAGTTCTTC
.	.	TRBV3-1/TRBV3-2	TRBJ1-2	14	CASSQDARGEGYTF	TGTGCCAGCAGCCAAGATGCCAGGGGTGAGGGCTACACCTTC
.	.	TRBV10-1	TRBJ1-1	15	CASRKSGGGNTEAFF	TGCGCCAGCAGAAAGTCGGGAGGGGGGAACACTGAAGCTTTCTTT
TRBD1	.	TRBV10-3	TRBJ2-7	15	CAISAAGQGTYEQYF	TGTGCCATCAGTGCCGCGGGACAGGGGACCTACGAGCAGTACTTC
TRBD1	.	TRBV18	TRBJ1-3	14	CASSRGQTGNTIYF	TGTGCCAGCTCACGGGGACAGACCGGAAACACCATATATTTT
.	once	TRBV6-5	TRBJ1-1	15	CASSYSFQGNTEAFF	TGTGCCAGCAGTTACTCCTTCCAGGGGAACACTGAAGCTTTCTTT
TRBD1	.	TRBV24-1	TRBJ1-4	22	CATSDSPRGWTGGARTNEKLFF	TGTGCCACCAGTGATTCCCCGCGGGGTTGGACAGGGGGGGCAAGAACTAATGAAAAACTGTTTTTT
.	few	TRBV14	TRBJ2-3	16	CASSQGDTRVTDTQYF	TGTGCCAGCAGCCAAGGAGATACGAGGGTCACAGATACGCAGTATTTT
.	.	TRBV27	TRBJ2-7	12	CATGRTQGEQYF	TGTGCTACTGGCCGGACTCAAGGCGAGCAGTACTTC
TRBD1	once	TRBV18	TRBJ1-1	14	CASSPQTGGTEAFF	TGTGCCAGCTCACCACAGACAGGGGGCACTGAAGCTTTCTTT
.	.	TRBV4-1	TRBJ1-4	13	CASRQVANEKLFF	TGCGCCTCCCGACAGGTAGCTAATGAAAAACTGTTTTTT
.	few	TRBV12-3/TRBV12-4	TRBJ1-5	13	CASSLQYGEPQHF	TGTGCCAGCAGTTTACAGTATGGAGAGCCCCAGCATTTT
TRBD1	.	TRBV19	TRBJ1-1	15	CATMTGGDLFTEAFF	TGTGCCACCATGACAGGGGGCGACCTTTTCACTGAAGCTTTCTTT
TRBD1	.	TRBV7-9	TRBJ1-3	16	CASSPAGTGTGNTIYF	TGTGCCAGCAGCCCAGCAGGGACAGGGACTGGAAACACCATATATTTT
TRBD1	.	TRBV5-6	TRBJ1-4	16	CASSQNPGQANEKLFF	TGTGCCAGCAGCCAAAATCCGGGACAGGCTAATGAAAAACTGTTTTTT
TRBD1	.	TRBV6-5	TRBJ1-6	15	CASSPRDRGNSPLHF	TGTGCCAGCAGCCCCAGGGACAGGGGGAATTCACCCCTCCACTTT
TRBD1	.	TRBV2	TRBJ1-6	15	CASSDFVRGNSPLHF	TGTGCCAGCAGTGATTTTGTCAGGGGGAATTCACCCCTCCACTTT
TRBD2	.	TRBV2	TRBJ2-3	14	CASSGTSGTDTQYF	TGTGCCAGCAGCGGCACTAGCGGGACAGATACGCAGTATTTT
.	once	TRBV6-6	TRBJ1-2	16	CASSPPMGDNNYGYTF	TGTGCCAGCAGTCCTCCAATGGGGGACAACAACTATGGCTACACCTTC
TRBD1	.	TRBV28	TRBJ2-7	13	CASRPGQIYEQYF	TGTGCCAGCAGACCGGGACAGATCTACGAGCAGTACTTC